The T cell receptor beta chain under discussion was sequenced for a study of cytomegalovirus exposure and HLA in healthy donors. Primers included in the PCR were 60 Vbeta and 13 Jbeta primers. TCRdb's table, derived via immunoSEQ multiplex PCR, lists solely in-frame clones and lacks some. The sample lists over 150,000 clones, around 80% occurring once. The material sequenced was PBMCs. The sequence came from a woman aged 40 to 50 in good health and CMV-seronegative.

The CDR3 region has the DNA TGTGCCAGCAGCCGAGGGGAGGGTTACTACAATGAGCAGTTCTTC. Its protein is CASSRGEGYYNEQFF. The V call is TRBV7-6, the J call TRBJ2-1; 7 bases match TRBD2. CDR3 length: 15 residues. The ends lost 5 bases at V and 3 bases at J; junction bases unmatched: 7. CDR1 SGHVS and CDR2 FNYEAQ come from the germline V gene. The entire variable domain, with the rest obtained from reference TRBV7-6 and TRBJ2-1, is as follows: GAGVSQSPRYKVTKRGQDVALRCDPISGHVSLYWYRQALGQGPEFLTYFNYEAQQDKSGLPNDRFSAERPEGSISTLTIQRTEQRDSAMYRCASSRGEGYYNEQFFGPGTRLTVL.